This paragraph reports one TCR beta chain. Looked up from germline, CDR1 is MNHEY and CDR2 is SVGAGI. The CDR3 spans 12 residues. Trimming cost V 7 bases and J 10 bases; bases outside gene matches: 7. The sample comes from a study of blood T cell repertoires in COVID-19. Under the authors' procedure: Reference gene primer amplification gave estimated nucleated cell counts. This table comes from immunoSEQ multiplex PCR, and its TCRdb copy is limited to in-frame clones, with some not included. Clone size and V and J calls were adopted from that table, with D and trimming inferred from the DNA. The sample carries about 79,000 clones, about 90% recorded once.

The rearrangement uses TRBV6-5 and TRBJ2-1; 7 bases match TRBD2. This clonotype was obtained from a man aged 45-65 years with active COVID-19. The specimen sequenced was peripheral blood. In DNA form, the CDR3 reads TGTGCCAGCACCCCGGGGGGATTCGAGCAGTTCTTC. This gives the protein CASTPGGFEQFF.